This TCR beta chain was found in a study of T cells after yellow fever vaccination. Generation of TCR cDNA used 5'RACE template switching (which added a universal primer site and UMIs). TCRdb redid the calling of the 5' RACE reads with MiXCR, one entry per CDR3 protein. The data show hundreds of thousands of distinct CDR3 sequences, with about 8.7% seen just once and about 20% held by the top ten. V shed 4 bases, J shed 5 bases, and the junction held 6 bases outside the gene matches. CDR1 and CDR2 from the germline V gene are ENHRY and SYGVKD. This CDR3 region has 16 residues. This clonotype was observed many times.

V is TRBV10-3 and J is TRBJ2-3; 13 bases are shared with TRBD2. The sample consisted of PBMCs, taken on the day of the first yellow fever vaccination. This TCR came from a man younger than 35 who received the YFV17D yellow fever vaccine. In DNA form, the CDR3 reads TGTGCCATCAGTGTCACTAGCGGGGGGGCCATAGATACGCAGTATTTT. It specifies CAISVTSGGAIDTQYF.